This TCR beta chain was captured in a study of regulatory T cells in long-lasting Graves disease. Findings and caveats of the study: Compared with new cases, persistent Graves' patients showed reduced TCR diversity. Favored usage of TRBV28, TRBJ1-2 and TRBJ2-5 was recorded in persistent disease.

Time point indicated: newly diagnosed GD, antithyroid drugs for less than 3 months. PBMC-derived RNA was used for the TCR library. The V gene's germline CDR1 is MDHEN and CDR2 SYDVKM. Trimming cost V 4 bases and J 1 base, with 14 bases left between them. The CDR3 is 15 residues long. This clonotype has at least ten counts. Its antigen is undetermined. CDR3 regions were amplified by Arm-PCR using iRepertoire HTBI primers to build TCR beta libraries. TCRdb analysed the multiplex PCR reads with MiXCR anew, one entry per CDR3 protein. This table holds 400,000 to 450,000 distinct CDR3 sequences, roughly 15% found once. The data were also submitted as part of a second study, on T cells in Graves' hyperthyroidism and ophthalmopathy. That work adds: With the HTBI primer set, the TCR CDR3 went through a first round of RT-PCR. Onset of ophthalmopathy came a median approximately 6.9 months after the model predicted it.

Sequencing was performed on peripheral blood mononuclear cells (PBMCs), taken at new diagnosis, from a patient treated with antithyroid drugs. The chain couples TRBV28 to TRBJ2-7; D not certain. The receptor comes from a woman in her twenties or thirties with Graves disease. The chain's CDR3 is CASSSPRRRSYEQYF. As DNA, the CDR3 is TGTGCCAGCAGTTCCCCCCGACGTCGGTCCTACGAGCAGTACTTC. The full variable domain, its missing parts supplied by reference TRBV28 and TRBJ2-7, is DVKVTQSSRYLVKRTGEKVFLECVQDMDHENMFWYRQDPGLGLRLIYFSYDVKMKEKGDIPEGYSVSREKKERFSLILESASTNQTSMYLCASSSPRRRSYEQYFGPGTRLTVT.